A single sample is the source of the 31 T cell receptor beta chains below, sequenced in a study of blood T cell repertoires in COVID-19. The data were produced by immunoSEQ multiplex PCR, yet TCRdb's version contains in-frame clones alone and is incomplete. The sample holds just over 75,000 clones, about four fifths seen once. The specimen sequenced was peripheral blood. These receptors were taken from a man aged 50 to 60 with acute or convalescent COVID-19.

The V gene is TRBV6-5, the J gene TRBJ2-7, with D possibly matching TRBD2 (5 bases). V was cut by 6 bases and J by 3 bases, with 15 bases left in between. The V gene's germline CDR1 is MNHEY and CDR2 SVGAGI. This CDR3 is built from 14 residues. This CDR3 reads CASSANPSGYEQYF. CDR3 in DNA: TGTGCCAGCAGCGCAAACCCCAGCGGCTACGAGCAGTACTTC.

The V gene is TRBV19, the J gene TRBJ1-6, with TRBD1 identical over 10 bases. The CDR3 runs to 15 residues. In germline, CDR1 is LNHDA, CDR2 SQIVND (reference sequence). Trimming took 4 bases from V and 7 from J; bases not matched to a gene: 4. The CDR3 DNA follows: TGTGCCAGTAGTACCGGGACAGGGGACAATTCACCCCTCCACTTT. Its protein is CASSTGTGDNSPLHF.

The CDR3 bases are TGTGCCAGCGGGGGGAACACTGAAGCTTTCTTT. Protein: CASGGNTEAFF. This sequence joins TRBV19 and TRBJ1-1; a possible D gene is TRBD1 (5 bases). V lost 9 bases, J lost 1 base, and 6 bases lay in between. Germline V gives CDR1 LNHDA, CDR2 SQIVND (reference sequence). This CDR3 has 11 residues.

This clone was counted a few times. The chain joins TRBV25-1 to TRBJ2-2, with TRBD2 identical over 7 bases. The CDR3 has 15 amino acids. Trimming cost V 7 bases and J 3 bases; bases outside gene matches: 8. In germline, CDR1 is MGHDK, CDR2 SYGVNS. The CDR3 DNA follows: TGTGCCAGCATTGGGGCTAGCGGATACACCGGGGAGCTGTTTTTT. Protein sequence: CASIGASGYTGELFF.

The chain is built from TRBV6-5 and TRBJ2-1, with TRBD1 identical over 9 bases. The germline CDR1 and CDR2 sequences are MNHEY and SVGAGI. The trim removed 6 bases at V and 8 bases at J, leaving 5 bases unmatched. The CDR3 contains 13 residues. This chain's CDR3 is CASRRDRVDEQFF. CDR3 DNA sequence: TGTGCCAGCAGGAGGGACAGGGTGGATGAGCAGTTCTTC.

This clone occurred a few times. The chain combines TRBV24-1 with TRBJ1-5; TRBD1 matches at 8 bases. Germline V CDR1 and CDR2: KGHDR, SFDVKD. This CDR3 has 15 residues. V shed 3 bases, J shed 2 bases, and the junction held 2 bases outside the gene matches. The CDR3 loop is CATSDTGGGNQPQHF. CDR3 bases: TGTGCCACCAGTGATACAGGGGGTGGCAATCAGCCCCAGCATTTT.

The chain couples TRBV29-1 to TRBJ2-1, with TRBD2 matching 11 bases. The germline V gene has CDR1 SQVTM and CDR2 ANQGSEA. The V gene end was trimmed by 0 bases and the J gene end by 9 bases; junction bases not matched to a gene: 7. This CDR3 has 15 amino acids. The CDR3 here is CSVEDVTSGISEQFF. CDR3 bases: TGCAGCGTTGAAGACGTGACTAGCGGGATCAGTGAGCAGTTCTTC.

The V gene is TRBV28, the J gene TRBJ2-5; D remains unclear. Trimming removed 5 bases at V and 4 bases at J, with 8 bases between. CDR1 MDHEN and CDR2 SYDVKM come from the germline V gene. This CDR3 contains 12 residues. CDR3 nucleotides: TGTGCCAGCAGTCCGAGGCGAGAGACCCAGTACTTC. It is translated as CASSPRRETQYF. Filled out from reference TRBV28 and TRBJ2-5, the complete variable domain reads DVKVTQSSRYLVKRTGEKVFLECVQDMDHENMFWYRQDPGLGLRLIYFSYDVKMKEKGDIPEGYSVSREKKERFSLILESASTNQTSMYLCASSPRRETQYFGPGTRLLVL.

This chain connects TRBV12-5 to TRBJ1-2; D is unclear. V lost 1 base and J lost 5, with 5 bases in between. Germline V CDR1 and CDR2: LGHNT, FRNRAP. This CDR3 is 12 amino acids long. The DNA for the CDR3 is TGTGCTAGTGGTTTGGGGCAGTATGGCTACACCTTC. Its translation: CASGLGQYGYTF. The whole variable domain, filled in from reference TRBV12-5 and TRBJ1-2, reads DARVTQTPRHKVTEMGQEVTMRCQPILGHNTVFWYRQTMMQGLELLAYFRNRAPLDDSGMPKDRFSAEMPDATLATLKIQPSEPRDSAVYFCASGLGQYGYTFGSGTRLTVV.

This chain joins TRBV29-1 and TRBJ2-1; a possible D gene is TRBD2 (5 bases). V lost 3 bases and J 6 bases, leaving 9 bases between the germline ends. Germline V gene data show CDR1 as SQVTM and CDR2 as ANQGSEA. There are 12 residues in the CDR3. The CDR3 sequence is CSVDAGVNEQFF. CDR3 DNA: TGCAGCGTTGATGCCGGGGTCAATGAGCAGTTCTTC.

The chain couples TRBV7-9 to TRBJ2-7; TRBD1 aligns across 11 bases. The CDR3 runs 15 residues. Germline lookup yields CDR1 SEHNR and CDR2 FQNEAQ (reference sequence). J gave up 2 bases and V 1 base, and 1 base lay outside the gene matches. As DNA, the CDR3 is TGTGCCAGCAGCTTAGTGGGACAGGGGGCCTACGAGCAGTACTTC. As protein: CASSLVGQGAYEQYF.

The V call is TRBV7-2, the J call TRBJ2-3, with D perhaps matching TRBD2 (6 bases). CDR3 length: 14 residues. V was pared by 2 bases and J by 4 bases, with 10 bases between. CDR1 SGHTA and CDR2 FQGNSA come from the germline V gene. The CDR3 nucleotides read TGTGCCAGCAGCTTATTTGCGGGGCCAGATACGCAGTATTTT. It specifies CASSLFAGPDTQYF.

V is TRBV10-3 and J is TRBJ1-4; TRBD1 is a possible D gene (6 bases). The CDR3 has 12 amino acids. The germline gives CDR1 ENHRY, CDR2 SYGVKD. Trimming stripped 8 bases from V and 5 bases from J, with 9 bases between. CDR3: CAIGQGNEKLFF. The CDR3 coding sequence is TGTGCCATCGGGCAGGGGAATGAAAAACTGTTTTTT.

V and J are TRBV18 and TRBJ1-4; 9 bases line up with TRBD1. Losses at the gene ends were 2 bases for V and 8 bases for J; bases not matched to a gene: 3. This CDR3 has 14 residues. Germline V gene lookup returns CDR1 KGHSH and CDR2 LQKENI. The CDR3, as DNA: TGTGCCAGCTCACCATGGGACAGGGAAGAAAAACTGTTTTTT. Encoded protein: CASSPWDREEKLFF.

The J gene is TRBJ2-5, the V gene TRBV18, with TRBD1 matching over 9 bases. The CDR3 consists of 15 residues. The V gene end was trimmed by 3 bases and the J gene end by 3 bases; junction bases not matched to a gene: 5. Germline CDR1 is KGHSH and CDR2 is LQKENI. CDR3 residues: CASSPETGGKETQYF. Written as DNA, the CDR3 is TGTGCCAGCTCACCCGAGACAGGGGGTAAAGAGACCCAGTACTTC.

The V gene is TRBV9, the J gene TRBJ2-5; 7 bases agree with TRBD2. This CDR3 contains 13 residues. V trimming: 2 bases; J trimming: 6 bases; junction bases outside the gene matches: 4. Germline V gives CDR1 SGDLS, CDR2 YYNGEE. The CDR3 loop is CASSVSGIQTQYF. The CDR3 coding sequence is TGTGCCAGCAGCGTGAGCGGGATACAGACCCAGTACTTC. The variable domain in full, with the rest retrieved from reference TRBV9 and TRBJ2-5, is DSGVTQTPKHLITATGQRVTLRCSPRSGDLSVYWYQQSLDQGLQFLIQYYNGEERAKGNILERFSAQQFPDLHSELNLSSLELGDSALYFCASSVSGIQTQYFGPGTRLLVL.

The J gene is TRBJ2-1, the V gene TRBV7-9, with D perhaps matching TRBD2 (5 bases). The V end lost 5 bases, the J end lost 7 bases, and 21 bases lay between the germline ends. CDR3 length: 16 amino acids. Germline V gene lookup returns CDR1 SEHNR and CDR2 FQNEAQ (reference sequence). Here the CDR3 reads CASSGSLSGRGNEQFF. The CDR3 region has the DNA TGTGCCAGCAGCGGCTCCCTTTCGGGGAGAGGAAATGAGCAGTTCTTC.

V usage is TRBV19 and J usage is TRBJ2-3, with D possibly matching TRBD2 (7 bases). Per germline, CDR1 LNHDA and CDR2 SQIVND (reference sequence). The V and J ends lost 7 bases and 2 bases respectively, with 16 bases between them. The CDR3 extends over 15 amino acids. CDR3 nucleotide sequence: TGTGCCAGTACGAAAGGGGGGGGTTACACAGATACGCAGTATTTT. The encoded protein is CASTKGGGYTDTQYF.

The rearrangement links TRBV19 to TRBJ2-2; perhaps TRBD2 as D (6 bases). CDR1 and CDR2 from the germline V gene are LNHDA and SQIVND (reference sequence). V lost 5 bases, J lost 4 bases, and 14 bases lay in between. The CDR3 runs 15 residues. CDR3 nucleotide sequence: TGTGCCAGTAGTCACGGGGGACGGTCCACCGGGGAGCTGTTTTTT. Its protein product is CASSHGGRSTGELFF.

The chain links TRBV2 to TRBJ2-1; no firm D call. V was trimmed by 7 bases and J by 0 bases, leaving 10 bases between them. Germline-derived CDR1 and CDR2 are SNHLY and FYNNEI. CDR3 size: 14 residues. The CDR3 protein is CASNPVSSYNEQFF. The CDR3 bases are TGTGCCAGCAACCCGGTGAGCTCCTACAATGAGCAGTTCTTC.

This clone was counted only a few times. The CDR3 region is CASSPGTGTAGELFF. The CDR3 bases are TGTGCCAGCAGCCCCGGAACAGGGACCGCCGGGGAGCTGTTTTTT. The rearrangement links TRBV6-2 or TRBV6-3 to TRBJ2-2; maybe TRBD1 (6 bases). This CDR3 comprises 15 residues. The germline V gene encodes CDR1 MNHEY and CDR2 SVGEGT. Trimming left V 6 bases short and J 6 bases short, with 17 bases between.

The chain has TRBV6-1 and TRBJ2-7, with TRBD2 identical over 8 bases. V lost 0 bases and J lost 7; bases outside the gene matches: 5. The germline gives CDR1 MNHNS, CDR2 SASEGT. The CDR3 extends over 14 amino acids. Here the CDR3 reads CASSEAGAGGEQYF. CDR3 DNA sequence: TGTGCCAGCAGTGAAGCTGGTGCGGGGGGAGAGCAGTACTTC.

The J gene is TRBJ2-1, the V gene TRBV18, with a possible D match to TRBD2 (6 bases). With 0 bases removed from V and 7 bases from J, the gap between germline ends came to 16 bases. CDR1 is KGHSH and CDR2 is LQKENI in the germline V gene. The CDR3 covers 16 residues. CDR3 amino acids: CASSPPSGGKGNEQFF. CDR3 coding DNA: TGTGCCAGCTCACCACCGAGCGGCGGGAAAGGGAATGAGCAGTTCTTC.

The chain recombines TRBV11-3 with TRBJ2-1, with a weak D call TRBD1 (5 bases). V lost 5 bases and J lost 3, with 14 bases in between. From germline, CDR1 is SGHNT and CDR2 YENEEA. CDR3 size: 15 residues. CDR3 bases: TGTGCCAGCAGCCTTTCTCAGGGTCTCTACAATGAGCAGTTCTTC. The encoded protein is CASSLSQGLYNEQFF. The variable domain in full, completed from reference TRBV11-3 and TRBJ2-1, reads EAGVVQSPRYKIIEKKQPVAFWCNPISGHNTLYWYLQNLGQGPELLIRYENEEAVDDSQLPKDRFSAERLKGVDSTLKIQPAELGDSAVYLCASSLSQGLYNEQFFGPGTRLTVL.

The chain combines TRBV4-3 with TRBJ1-2; TRBD1 matches at 7 bases. The CDR3 totals 17 residues. From germline, CDR1 is LGHNA and CDR2 YSLEER. J was trimmed by 4 bases and V by 2 bases; bases with no gene match: 13. The CDR3 DNA reads as TGCGCCAGCAGCCAACAAACTGGCGGGACAGTATCCTATGGCTACACCTTC. Its translation is CASSQQTGGTVSYGYTF.

The V and J genes are TRBV15 and TRBJ2-3; TRBD2 aligns across 10 bases. V shed 3 bases and J 3 bases; nucleotides not matched to a gene: 6. CDR1 and CDR2 from the germline V gene are LNHNV and YYDKDF (reference sequence). The CDR3 has 16 amino acids. The CDR3 loop reads CATSRDPSGRTDTQYF. The CDR3 region has the DNA TGTGCCACCAGCAGGGACCCTAGCGGGAGAACAGATACGCAGTATTTT.

The chain employs TRBV30 and TRBJ2-7, with D perhaps TRBD2 (7 bases). Trimming removed 1 base from V and 0 bases from J, with 22 bases in between. Germline values: CDR1 GTSNPN, CDR2 SVGIG (reference sequence). The CDR3 has 18 residues. The CDR3, as DNA: TGTGCCTGGAGTGAGACAGGTCTTTGGGGGGGGAGCTCCTACGAGCAGTACTTC. Its protein product is CAWSETGLWGGSSYEQYF.

The chain joins TRBV5-1 to TRBJ2-7; TRBD1 matches at 7 bases. CDR3 length: 15 residues. Per germline, CDR1 SGHRS and CDR2 YFSETQ. The J segment lost 2 bases and the V segment lost 0 bases, leaving 5 bases of the junction unmatched. The CDR3 spells CASSLAWTGPYEQYF. The CDR3 DNA reads TGCGCCAGCAGCTTGGCCTGGACAGGACCCTACGAGCAGTACTTC. Combining the CDR3 with reference TRBV5-1 and TRBJ2-7 gives the whole variable domain KAGVTQTPRYLIKTRGQQVTLSCSPISGHRSVSWYQQTPGQGLQFLFEYFSETQRNKGNFPGRFSGRQFSNSRSEMNVSTLELGDSALYLCASSLAWTGPYEQYFGPGTRLTVT.

This clone was counted a single time. V is TRBV5-6 and J is TRBJ1-2; TRBD1 matches 7 bases. CDR3 length equals 15 residues. The V gene end was trimmed by 0 bases and the J gene end by 1 base; junction bases not matched to a gene: 3. The germline gives CDR1 SGHDT, CDR2 YYEEEE. Written as DNA, the CDR3 is TGTGCCAGCAGCTTGGACAGGGGAATTAACTATGGCTACACCTTC. This codes for CASSLDRGINYGYTF.

The rearrangement joins TRBV29-1 to TRBJ1-1, with TRBD1 as a possible D gene (6 bases). Trimming pared 3 bases from V and 1 base from J, leaving 15 bases between. Germline V gene lookup returns CDR1 SQVTM and CDR2 ANQGSEA. There are 15 residues in the CDR3. CDR3 nucleotides: TGCAGCGTTGACGGAAGACAGGACTCGAACACTGAAGCTTTCTTT. The encoded protein is CSVDGRQDSNTEAFF.

This chain connects TRBV7-8 to TRBJ2-7; a weak D match, TRBD1 (5 bases). The ends were cut back, 1 base at V and 6 bases at J, with 7 bases in the middle. CDR3 length: 12 residues. The V gene's germline CDR1 is SGHVS and CDR2 FQNEAQ. Here the CDR3 DNA reads TGTGCCAGCAGCTTAGTAGGGGTCGAGCAGTACTTC. Translating it yields CASSLVGVEQYF.